The 9 T cell receptor beta chains listed next were all sequenced from one sample in a study of T-cell memory formation after mild COVID-19. MiXCR, applied by TCRdb to the 5' RACE reads, yields one record per CDR3 protein. Among 350,000 to 500,000 distinct CDR3 sequences listed, approximately 18% were seen once. The sequenced sample was PBMCs or a T cell subset sorted from them (not recorded which). Source of these receptors: a young man who had mild COVID-19 (a few samples of this study predate the infection). Cell type and time point are not known.

This clonotype was seen a few times. The V and J genes are TRBV4-3 and TRBJ2-7; D not resolved. There are 14 residues in the CDR3. V was pared by 0 bases and J by 2 bases, with 8 bases between. In germline, CDR1 is LGHNA, CDR2 YSLEER. The CDR3 nucleotides read TGCGCCAGCAGCCAAGATAGTCTTACCTACGAGCAGTACTTC. Its protein product is CASSQDSLTYEQYF.

The chain couples TRBV7-2 to TRBJ2-1; 8 bases line up with TRBD2. Germline lookup yields CDR1 SGHTA and CDR2 FQGNSA. The CDR3 covers 12 residues. V dropped 8 bases and J dropped 8; count of bases not matched to a gene: 5. The CDR3 coding sequence is TGTGCCAGCGGGACTAGGTCTCATGAGCAGTTCTTC. This gives the protein CASGTRSHEQFF.

The chain carries TRBV19 and TRBJ2-3; 8 bases map to TRBD2. The V segment lost 3 bases and the J segment 10 bases; nucleotides outside the gene matches: 3. CDR1 and CDR2 from the germline V gene are LNHDA and SQIVND (reference sequence). The CDR3 consists of 12 residues. The CDR3 region has the DNA TGTGCCAGTAGTATCCAGACTAGCGCGCAGTATTTT. It encodes CASSIQTSAQYF.

This clonotype was observed many times. The rearrangement uses TRBV6-5 and TRBJ1-1, with D perhaps matching TRBD1 (5 bases). The CDR3 runs 14 residues. Trimming cost V 2 bases and J 3 bases, with 10 bases left between them. Germline V gene data show CDR1 as MNHEY and CDR2 as SVGAGI. The CDR3 loop is CASSYGGSDTEAFF. As DNA, the CDR3 is TGTGCCAGCAGTTACGGGGGAAGTGACACTGAAGCTTTCTTT.

Points on this clonotype: Being one base from a much bigger clone, this may be a read error. This chain joins TRBV7-9 and TRBJ2-1; no definite D call. Germline V gene data show CDR1 as SEHNR and CDR2 as FQNEAQ (reference sequence). The CDR3 sequence is 16 residues long. V was clipped by 5 bases and J by 9 bases, with 23 bases between them. The CDR3 DNA is TGTGCCAGCAGCCTGCCTTCTCCGCGGATCCACGGTGAGCAGTTCTTC. Its protein is CASSLPSPRIHGEQFF.

The sample holds a few counts of this clonotype. The genes are TRBV20-1 and TRBJ2-7; TRBD2 is a possible D gene (6 bases). This CDR3 is 12 amino acids long. Trimming left V 2 bases short and J 5 bases short, with 10 bases between. Germline V gene sequence: CDR1 DFQATT, CDR2 SNEGSKA (reference sequence). CDR3 amino acids: CSARSLADEQYV. The CDR3 DNA sequence: TGCAGTGCTAGATCACTAGCAGACGAGCAGTACGTC.

The chain has TRBV12-3 or TRBV12-4 and TRBJ1-5; D perhaps matches TRBD1 (5 bases). The CDR3 is 17 amino acids. Trimming stripped 0 bases from V and 4 bases from J, with 16 bases between. CDR3 sequence reads: CASSLALITGANQPQHF. The CDR3 DNA reads TGTGCCAGCAGTTTAGCGCTGATTACAGGAGCTAATCAGCCCCAGCATTTT.

This chain joins TRBV9 and TRBJ2-1, with 9 positions matching TRBD2. Germline CDR1 SGDLS, CDR2 YYNGEE. The CDR3 is 15 residues long. The trim removed 0 bases at V and 6 bases at J, leaving 4 bases unmatched. CDR3 bases: TGTGCCAGCAGCGTAGATGTGACTAGCGGCAATGAGCAGTTCTTC. Its translation: CASSVDVTSGNEQFF.

This clonotype was seen a few times. The junction does not match germline at one end; this may be a read error. The rearrangement links TRBV10-3 to TRBJ2-7; TRBD1 is a possible D gene (6 bases). The V gene's germline CDR1 is ENHRY and CDR2 SYGVKD. This CDR3 contains 13 residues. CDR3 in DNA: TGTGCCATCAGTGAGTCGAGGGATCAGGGGTTGTCCTTC. It specifies CAISESRDQGLSF.